The 17 T cell receptor beta chains below were found in one sample sequenced in a study of blood T cell repertoires in COVID-19. Only in-frame clones appear in the TCRdb table, and some are missing; sequencing was by immunoSEQ multiplex PCR. The sample carries 70,000 to 85,000 clones, roughly 90% recorded once. Source material: peripheral blood. These receptors all come from a man between 65 and 85 years old with active or convalescent COVID-19.

This clone was seen more than once but under ten times. The J gene is TRBJ2-1, the V gene TRBV30, with 9 positions matching TRBD1. Losses at the gene ends were 1 base for V and 7 bases for J; bases not matched to a gene: 11. Germline lookup yields CDR1 GTSNPN and CDR2 SVGIG (reference sequence). The CDR3 length is 16 residues. In DNA, the CDR3 is TGTGCCTGGAGTGACCCCTGGACAGGGGAGATGAATGAGCAGTTCTTC. Encoded protein: CAWSDPWTGEMNEQFF.

This clone is a singleton in its sample. V usage is TRBV6-6 and J usage is TRBJ2-2; 15 nucleotides match TRBD2. The CDR3 has 17 residues. Germline CDR1 is MNHNY and CDR2 is SVGAGI (reference sequence). V dropped 5 bases and J dropped 0; count of bases not matched to a gene: 1. Written as DNA, the CDR3 is TGTGCCAGCAGTCGGACTAGCGGGGGGGCGAACACCGGGGAGCTGTTTTTT. As protein: CASSRTSGGANTGELFF.

The chain combines TRBV24-1 with TRBJ1-5, with 7 bases aligning to TRBD1. This CDR3 contains 15 residues. Trimming removed 3 bases from V and 2 bases from J; junction bases left unmatched: 3. Looked up from germline, CDR1 is KGHDR and CDR2 is SFDVKD. The DNA for the CDR3 is TGTGCCACCAGTGATCGACAGGGAGGCAATCAGCCCCAGCATTTT. Amino acids: CATSDRQGGNQPQHF.

This rearrangement joins TRBV28 to TRBJ2-1; D may be TRBD1 (7 bases). Germline assignment: CDR1 MDHEN and CDR2 SYDVKM. The CDR3 sequence is 15 residues long. V lost 7 bases and J 4 bases, leaving 17 bases between the germline ends. The CDR3 DNA reads TGTGCCAGCAATAATGCAGGGGGGAAGTACAATGAGCAGTTCTTC. As protein: CASNNAGGKYNEQFF.

The chain links TRBV27 to TRBJ1-2; D not certain. This CDR3 comprises 15 residues. Germline V gives CDR1 MNHEY, CDR2 SMNVEV (reference sequence). Trimming took 2 bases from V and 2 from J, leaving 12 bases between them. CDR3 bases: TGTGCCAGCAGTTTAGGAGGAGGAGGAAACTATGGCTACACCTTC. Protein product: CASSLGGGGNYGYTF.

This chain joins TRBV7-2 and TRBJ2-4; 7 bases align to TRBD1. The ends lost 1 base at V and 7 bases at J; junction bases unmatched: 7. Germline CDR1 and CDR2: SGHTA and FQGNSA. The CDR3 consists of 15 residues. CDR3 nucleotides: TGTGCCAGCAGCTTAGAAGGGGGCGTCAGGAACATTCAGTACTTC. This gives the protein CASSLEGGVRNIQYF.

J is TRBJ1-6 and V is TRBV30; 10 bases fit TRBD1. V shed 2 bases and J 0 bases; nucleotides not matched to a gene: 4. This CDR3 has 17 amino acids. Per germline, CDR1 GTSNPN and CDR2 SVGIG (reference sequence). DNA for the CDR3: TGTGCCTGGAGTCAGGACAGGGGGACCTCCTATAATTCACCCCTCCACTTT. Encoded protein: CAWSQDRGTSYNSPLHF.

In this sample, this clone turned up a few times. Other nucleotide sequences in the sample specify the same CDR3. The rearrangement uses TRBV11-2 and TRBJ2-7; D is unclear. Trimming cost V 4 bases and J 2 bases, with 3 bases left between them. In germline, CDR1 is SGHAT, CDR2 FQNNGV. The length of the CDR3 is 11 residues. CDR3 loop: CASSSTYEQYF. DNA of the CDR3: TGTGCCAGCAGCTCTACCTACGAGCAGTACTTC.

The rearrangement uses TRBV6-5 and TRBJ2-2; D remains ambiguous. Trimming removed 4 bases from V and 5 bases from J, with 8 bases in between. There are 13 residues in the CDR3. From germline, CDR1 is MNHEY and CDR2 SVGAGI. For the CDR3, the DNA is TGTGCCAGCAGTTCTGCTCGGACCGGGGAGCTGTTTTTT. This encodes CASSSARTGELFF.

This chain connects TRBV6-5 to TRBJ1-4; D is possibly TRBD1 (5 bases). Germline lookup yields CDR1 MNHEY and CDR2 SVGAGI. V shed 6 bases and J shed 7 bases, with 12 bases lying between them. The CDR3 runs 13 residues. CDR3 coding DNA: TGTGCCAGCAGGCTAACCCAGGGTGAAAAACTGTTTTTT. As protein: CASRLTQGEKLFF.

This sequence joins TRBV6-5 and TRBJ2-7; 7 positions match TRBD1. The CDR3 covers 14 residues. The J segment lost 2 bases and the V segment lost 4 bases, leaving 5 bases of the junction unmatched. The V gene's germline CDR1 is MNHEY and CDR2 SVGAGI. CDR3 sequence: CASSSTGSAYEQYF. In DNA form, the CDR3 reads TGTGCCAGCAGTTCGACAGGGAGTGCCTACGAGCAGTACTTC.

The rearrangement uses TRBV5-1 and TRBJ2-3, with 10 bases fitting TRBD1. The germline V gene has CDR1 SGHRS and CDR2 YFSETQ. Trimming cost V 2 bases and J 5 bases; bases outside gene matches: 5. The CDR3 length is 15 residues. The CDR3: CASSLSGQGLDTQYF. The DNA for the CDR3 is TGCGCCAGCAGCTTATCGGGACAGGGGTTAGATACGCAGTATTTT.

The V and J genes are TRBV30 and TRBJ1-4; D perhaps matches TRBD1 (6 bases). The germline CDR1 and CDR2 sequences are GTSNPN and SVGIG (reference sequence). V was shortened by 4 bases and J by 0 bases, with 9 bases between the two germline ends. The CDR3 sequence is 14 residues long. The CDR3 coding sequence is TGTGCCTGGAAGGGGGAATCAACTAATGAAAAACTGTTTTTT. This sequence encodes CAWKGESTNEKLFF.

In DNA, the CDR3 is TGCGCCAGCACTGAGGGACAGAGCTATGGCTACACCTTC. It translates to CASTEGQSYGYTF. The genes are TRBV5-1 and TRBJ1-2, with 7 nucleotides matching TRBD1. CDR1 and CDR2 (germline): SGHRS, YFSETQ. The V segment lost 6 bases and the J segment 4 bases; nucleotides outside the gene matches: 6. The CDR3 is 13 residues long.

The chain has TRBV2 and TRBJ2-7; 7 bases agree with TRBD2. CDR3 length: 15 residues. CDR1 is SNHLY and CDR2 is FYNNEI in the germline V gene. The V gene end was trimmed by 5 bases and the J gene end by 1 base; junction bases not matched to a gene: 8. The CDR3 nucleotides read TGTGCCAGCAGTCAGACCACACTAGCGTCCTACGAGCAGTACTTC. Its translation is CASSQTTLASYEQYF.

The chain employs TRBV5-4 and TRBJ1-3, with D perhaps TRBD1 (5 bases). The germline V and J ends were trimmed by 3 bases and 0 bases, with 10 bases remaining between them. The CDR3 covers 15 residues. Germline CDR1 and CDR2: SGHNT and YYREEE (reference sequence). CDR3 coding DNA: TGTGCCAGCAGCTCGGGACTTTCCTCTGGAAACACCATATATTTT. This gives the protein CASSSGLSSGNTIYF. The full variable domain, rest sourced from reference TRBV5-4 and TRBJ1-3, is ETGVTQSPTHLIKTRGQQVTLRCSSQSGHNTVSWYQQALGQGPQFIFQYYREEENGRGNFPPRFSGLQFPNYSSELNVNALELDDSALYLCASSSGLSSGNTIYFGEGSWLTVV.

The rearrangement joins TRBV19 to TRBJ1-1, with 7 bases lining up with TRBD1. Germline assignment: CDR1 LNHDA and CDR2 SQIVND (reference sequence). V was clipped by 6 bases and J by 5 bases; unmatched bases: 6. This CDR3 spans 13 amino acids. The CDR3 protein is CASRNRGGTEAFF. The DNA for the CDR3 is TGTGCCAGTAGAAACAGGGGTGGTACTGAAGCTTTCTTT. Combining the CDR3 with reference TRBV19 and TRBJ1-1 gives the whole variable domain DGGITQSPKYLFRKEGQNVTLSCEQNLNHDAMYWYRQDPGQGLRLIYYSQIVNDFQKGDIAEGYSVSREKKESFPLTVTSAQKNPTAFYLCASRNRGGTEAFFGQGTRLTVV.